The T cell receptor (beta chain) described here comes from a study of blood T cell repertoires in COVID-19. This CDR3 spans 20 amino acids. Germline V CDR1 and CDR2: SGHVT, SQSDAQ. V was cut by 2 bases and J by 2 bases, with 25 bases left in between. Using immunoSEQ multiplex PCR, the repertoire was profiled, and TCRdb retains in-frame clones only, with some absent. The table records roughly 130,000 clones, about 80% of them present only once. The rearrangement joins TRBV7-4 to TRBJ1-5; perhaps TRBD1 as D (5 bases). Sample: peripheral blood. The TCR sequence derives from a woman between 45 and 65 years old with acute or convalescent COVID-19. DNA for the CDR3: TGTGCCAGCAGCTTAAGTTCTAGACAGCTACTCAGAAATGGCAATCAGCCCCAGCATTTT. Translating gives CASSLSSRQLLRNGNQPQHF.